These 6 T cell receptor beta chains originate from one sample sequenced in a study of T cells expressing NK-cell markers. From the 5' RACE reads, TCRdb lists one entry per CDR3 protein and no DNA. The sample table sets out 200,000 to 300,000 distinct CDR3 sequences. Sequencing was carried out using blood T cells: a sorted CD56 or NKG2C T cell subset, CD4+ or CD8+ T cells, or bulk PBMC T cells (not recorded which). These TCRs come from a man between 18 and 35 years old in good health.

The V and J genes are TRBV19 and TRBJ1-5; TCRdb lists TRBD1, though no DNA is available to test this call. Germline-derived CDR1 and CDR2 are LNHDA and SQIVND (reference sequence). The CDR3 is 14 amino acids. CDR3 in amino acids: CASNPTGWNQPQHF.

The chain recombines TRBV4-2 with TRBJ2-5; TCRdb names TRBD2, which stays unverified in the absence of DNA. Germline-derived CDR1 and CDR2 are LGHNA and YNFKEQ. The CDR3 length is 19 residues. The CDR3 sequence is CASSQVKGAIPGLQETQYF.

The V call is TRBV7-9, the J call TRBJ2-3; TCRdb returns TRBD1, unconfirmable since there is no DNA. The V gene's germline CDR1 is SEHNR and CDR2 FQNEAQ (reference sequence). The CDR3 consists of 14 residues. The CDR3 protein is CACSGVTDGGTQYF. Full variable domain (missing parts from reference TRBV7-9 and TRBJ2-3): DTGVSQNPRHKITKRGQNVTFRCDPISEHNRLYWYRQTLGQGPEFLTYFQNEAQLEKSRLLSDRFSAERPKGSFSTLEIQRTEQGDSAMYLCACSGVTDGGTQYFGPGTRLTVL.

The V gene is TRBV5-6, the J gene TRBJ2-3. The CDR3 covers 12 residues. The germline V gene has CDR1 SGHDT and CDR2 YYEEEE. Here the CDR3 reads CASSRRVDTQYF.

V and J are TRBV7-6 and TRBJ1-5. The CDR3 contains 17 residues. Germline CDR1 SGHVS, CDR2 FNYEAQ. The CDR3 loop reads CASSLSVGSYSNQPQHF. Looking up the rest from reference TRBV7-6 and TRBJ1-5 gives the full variable domain: GAGVSQSPRYKVTKRGQDVALRCDPISGHVSLYWYRQALGQGPEFLTYFNYEAQQDKSGLPNDRFSAERPEGSISTLTIQRTEQRDSAMYRCASSLSVGSYSNQPQHFGDGTRLSIL.

This sequence joins TRBV6-2 or TRBV6-3 and TRBJ2-1; with no DNA, the TCRdb D assignment of TRBD1 cannot be verified. This CDR3 comprises 15 residues. The germline gives CDR1 MNHEY, CDR2 SVGEGT. This CDR3 reads CASSYVGQDYNEQFF.